This is a list of T cell receptor beta chains from one sample in a study of T-cell reconstitution after alpha-beta-depleted transplantation in children. Using its own MiXCR run on the PCR reads, TCRdb lists one record per CDR3 protein. This table has 400,000 to 550,000 distinct CDR3 sequences, about 10% appearing once. The starting material was PBMCs, obtained before TCRalphabeta/CD19-depleted stem cell transplant. The receptors were sampled from a child aged 2 to 15 with inherited bone marrow failure, due to receive a stem cell transplant. CDR3s include the opening cysteine and the closing phenylalanine or tryptophan. The D gene is left open where the match is weak. Rows give clone size only sometimes, using once, few, many, or a class for an expanded clone.

j_call,clone_size,v_call,d_call,cdr3_nt,cdr3_aa
TRBJ2-5,few,TRBV15,-,TGTGCCACCAGCAGAGATCGGCGATCCCAAGAGACCCAGTACTTC,CATSRDRRSQETQYF
TRBJ2-1,few,TRBV11-2,TRBD2,TGTGCCAGCAGCCAGGGACTAGCGGCCAGCTCGCAGGAAGAGGATGAGCAGTTCTTC,CASSQGLAASSQEEDEQFF
TRBJ2-7,many,TRBV3-1,TRBD2,TGTGCCAGCAGCCCGACGCCCCAGCGGGGTTTCTCCTACGAGCAGTACTTC,CASSPTPQRGFSYEQYF
TRBJ2-2,few,TRBV20-1,-,TGCAGTGCTTGGGTCCTGAACACCGGGGAGCTGTTTTTT,CSAWVLNTGELFF
TRBJ1-2,-,TRBV20-1,TRBD1,TGCAGTGCTAGAGATCCAGGGGGCGGCTTCTATGGCTACACCTTC,CSARDPGGGFYGYTF
TRBJ2-7,many,TRBV28,TRBD1,TGTGCCAGCAGTTTAAGGGGGCCCTACGAGCAGTACTTC,CASSLRGPYEQYF
TRBJ2-2,many,TRBV5-1,TRBD2,TGCGCCAGCAGCTTGCTACTAGCGGGAGTAAGAACCGGGGAGCTGTTTTTT,CASSLLLAGVRTGELFF
TRBJ1-6,few,TRBV7-8,TRBD1,TGTGCCAGCAGCTCCACCTCCGGGACAGGGGGCAGGAACCTCCACTTT,CASSSTSGTGGRNLHF
TRBJ2-7,-,TRBV7-2,-,TGTGCCAGCAGCCGACCAGGGTATTCGGTCCACGAGCACTACTTC,CASSRPGYSVHEHYF
TRBJ2-3,many,TRBV6-2/TRBV6-3,-,TGTGCCAGCAGTTACTCGATTCTCTTTCTTGAGGATTTT,CASSYSILFLEDF
TRBJ2-7,many,TRBV19,-,TGTGCCAGTAGTATAGTCGCCGGCTCCTACGAGCAGTACTTC,CASSIVAGSYEQYF
TRBJ1-1,many,TRBV7-8,-,TGTGCCAGCAGCCCCCAAACCCGGGGGAGCAACACTGAAGCTTTCTTT,CASSPQTRGSNTEAFF
TRBJ2-3,many,TRBV12-3/TRBV12-4,TRBD2,TGTGCCAGCAGTCCACGACTAGCGGGAGCAGATACGCAGTATTTT,CASSPRLAGADTQYF
TRBJ2-5,many,TRBV5-1,TRBD2,TGCGCCAGCAGCTTGGCCTCGGCTAGCGGACAAGAGACCCAGTACTTC,CASSLASASGQETQYF
TRBJ2-5,-,TRBV29-1,TRBD1,TGCAGCGTTGACGCGGGACAGGGGGCAGAGGAGACCCAGTACTTC,CSVDAGQGAEETQYF
TRBJ2-1,-,TRBV5-4,TRBD2,TGTGCCGGCAGCTTGCTAGCGGGAGTTTACTACAATGAGCAGTTCTTC,CAGSLLAGVYYNEQFF
TRBJ2-1,few,TRBV28,TRBD2,TGTGCCAGCAGCCCCGGGGTAGCGGGAGAGCTAATCAATGAGCAGTTCTTC,CASSPGVAGELINEQFF
TRBJ1-1,-,TRBV29-1,-,TGCAGCGTTGAAGACGGGGCCTACACTGAAGCTTTCTTT,CSVEDGAYTEAFF
TRBJ1-2,many,TRBV4-3,-,TGCGCCAGCAGCCAAGATAGGAGTTCCCGTTATGGCTACACCTTC,CASSQDRSSRYGYTF